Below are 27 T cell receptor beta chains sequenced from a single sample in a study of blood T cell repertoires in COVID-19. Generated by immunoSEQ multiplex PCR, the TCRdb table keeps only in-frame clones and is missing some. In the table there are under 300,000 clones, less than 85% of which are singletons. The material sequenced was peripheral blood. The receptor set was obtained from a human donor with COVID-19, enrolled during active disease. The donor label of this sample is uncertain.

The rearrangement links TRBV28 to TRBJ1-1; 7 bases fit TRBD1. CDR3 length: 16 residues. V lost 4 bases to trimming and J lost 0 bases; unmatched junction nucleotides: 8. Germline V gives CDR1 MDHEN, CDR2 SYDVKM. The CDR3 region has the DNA TGTGCCAGCAGTTCCCCCGGACAGGCGGTGAACACTGAAGCTTTCTTT. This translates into CASSSPGQAVNTEAFF.

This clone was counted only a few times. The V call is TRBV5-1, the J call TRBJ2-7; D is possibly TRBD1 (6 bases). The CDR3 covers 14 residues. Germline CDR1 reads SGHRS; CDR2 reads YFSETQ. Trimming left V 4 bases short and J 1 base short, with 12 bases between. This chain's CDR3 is CASSPGDLSYEQYF. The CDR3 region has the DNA TGCGCCAGCAGCCCAGGGGACCTTTCCTACGAGCAGTACTTC.

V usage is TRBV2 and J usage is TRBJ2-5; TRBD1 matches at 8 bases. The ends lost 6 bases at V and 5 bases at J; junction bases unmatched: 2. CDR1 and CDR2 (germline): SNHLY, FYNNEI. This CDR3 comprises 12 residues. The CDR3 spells CASSRDRETQYF. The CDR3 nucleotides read TGTGCCAGCAGCCGGGACAGGGAGACCCAGTACTTC.

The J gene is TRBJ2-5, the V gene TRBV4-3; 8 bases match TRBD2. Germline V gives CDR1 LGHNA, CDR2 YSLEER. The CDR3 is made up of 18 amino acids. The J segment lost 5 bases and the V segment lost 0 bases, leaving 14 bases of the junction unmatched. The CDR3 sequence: CASSQDYVREGQWETQYF. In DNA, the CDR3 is TGCGCCAGCAGCCAAGATTACGTCCGGGAGGGCCAGTGGGAGACCCAGTACTTC.

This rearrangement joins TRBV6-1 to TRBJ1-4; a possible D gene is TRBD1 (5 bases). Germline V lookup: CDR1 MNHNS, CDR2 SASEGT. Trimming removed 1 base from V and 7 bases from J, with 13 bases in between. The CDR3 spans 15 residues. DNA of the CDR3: TGTGCCAGCAGTGAAGGACAGCTCTATGGTGAAAAACTGTTTTTT. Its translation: CASSEGQLYGEKLFF.

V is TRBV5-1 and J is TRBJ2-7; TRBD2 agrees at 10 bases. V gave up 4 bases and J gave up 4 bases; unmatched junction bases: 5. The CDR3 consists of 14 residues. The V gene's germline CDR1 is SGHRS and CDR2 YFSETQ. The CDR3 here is CASSPTGLAYEQYF. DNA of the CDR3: TGCGCCAGCAGCCCGACGGGACTAGCGTACGAGCAGTACTTC.

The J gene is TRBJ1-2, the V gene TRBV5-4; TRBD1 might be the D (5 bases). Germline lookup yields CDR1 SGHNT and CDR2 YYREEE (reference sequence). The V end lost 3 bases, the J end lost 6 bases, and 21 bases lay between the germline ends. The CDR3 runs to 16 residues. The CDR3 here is CASSYSLMGGENGYTF. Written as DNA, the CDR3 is TGTGCCAGCAGCTATTCGTTGATGGGGGGGGAAAATGGCTACACCTTC. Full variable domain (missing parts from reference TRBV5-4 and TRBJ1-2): ETGVTQSPTHLIKTRGQQVTLRCSSQSGHNTVSWYQQALGQGPQFIFQYYREEENGRGNFPPRFSGLQFPNYSSELNVNALELDDSALYLCASSYSLMGGENGYTFGSGTRLTVV.

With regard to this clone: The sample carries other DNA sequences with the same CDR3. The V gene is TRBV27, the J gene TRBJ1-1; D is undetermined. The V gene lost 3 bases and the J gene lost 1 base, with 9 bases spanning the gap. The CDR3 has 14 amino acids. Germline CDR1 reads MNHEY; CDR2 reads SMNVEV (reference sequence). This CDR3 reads CASSLGRRNTEAFF. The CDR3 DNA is TGTGCCAGCAGTTTGGGCCGCCGGAACACTGAAGCTTTCTTT.

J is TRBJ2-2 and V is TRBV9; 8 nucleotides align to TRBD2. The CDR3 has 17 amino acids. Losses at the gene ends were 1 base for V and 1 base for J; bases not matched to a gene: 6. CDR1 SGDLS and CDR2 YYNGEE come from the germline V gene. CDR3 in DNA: TGTGCCAGCAGCGTATGGGCGGGAGGATTGAACACCGGGGAGCTGTTTTTT. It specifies CASSVWAGGLNTGELFF.

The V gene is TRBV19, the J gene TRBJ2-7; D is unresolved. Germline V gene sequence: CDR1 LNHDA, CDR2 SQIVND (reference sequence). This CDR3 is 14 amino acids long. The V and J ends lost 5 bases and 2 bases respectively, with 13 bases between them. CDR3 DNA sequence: TGTGCCAGTAGTGGTGCGGTAGCTCCCTACGAGCAGTACTTC. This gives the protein CASSGAVAPYEQYF.

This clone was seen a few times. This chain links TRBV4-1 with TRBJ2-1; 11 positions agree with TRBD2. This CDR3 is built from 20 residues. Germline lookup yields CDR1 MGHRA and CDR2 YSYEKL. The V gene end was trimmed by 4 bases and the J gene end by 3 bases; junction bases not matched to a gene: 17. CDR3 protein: CASSRLFLAGGSTSYNEQFF. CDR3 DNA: TGCGCCAGCAGCCGACTTTTCCTAGCGGGAGGCTCCACTAGCTACAATGAGCAGTTCTTC.

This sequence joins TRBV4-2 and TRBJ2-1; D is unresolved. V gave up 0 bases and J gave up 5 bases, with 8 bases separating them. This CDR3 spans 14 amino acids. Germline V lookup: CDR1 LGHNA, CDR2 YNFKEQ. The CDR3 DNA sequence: TGTGCCAGCAGCCAAGACGGTACGAACAATGAGCAGTTCTTC. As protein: CASSQDGTNNEQFF.

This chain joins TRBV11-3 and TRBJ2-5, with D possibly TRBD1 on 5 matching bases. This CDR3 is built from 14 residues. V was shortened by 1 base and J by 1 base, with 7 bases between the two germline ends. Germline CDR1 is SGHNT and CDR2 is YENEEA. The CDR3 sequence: CASSLAQGQETQYF. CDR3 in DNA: TGTGCCAGCAGCTTAGCGCAGGGCCAAGAGACCCAGTACTTC.

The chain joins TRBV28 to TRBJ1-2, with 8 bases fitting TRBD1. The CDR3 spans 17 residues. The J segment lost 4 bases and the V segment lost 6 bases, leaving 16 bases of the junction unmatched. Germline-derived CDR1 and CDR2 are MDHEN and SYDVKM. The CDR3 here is CASRYPGGQGASYGYTF. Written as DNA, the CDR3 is TGTGCCAGCAGATACCCCGGCGGGCAGGGGGCAAGCTATGGCTACACCTTC.

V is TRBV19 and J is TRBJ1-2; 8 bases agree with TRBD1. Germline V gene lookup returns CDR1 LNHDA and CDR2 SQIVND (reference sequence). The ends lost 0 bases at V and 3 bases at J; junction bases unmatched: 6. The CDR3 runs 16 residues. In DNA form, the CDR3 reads TGTGCCAGTAGTATAGACCCCCAGGGGGCTGACTATGGCTACACCTTC. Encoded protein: CASSIDPQGADYGYTF.

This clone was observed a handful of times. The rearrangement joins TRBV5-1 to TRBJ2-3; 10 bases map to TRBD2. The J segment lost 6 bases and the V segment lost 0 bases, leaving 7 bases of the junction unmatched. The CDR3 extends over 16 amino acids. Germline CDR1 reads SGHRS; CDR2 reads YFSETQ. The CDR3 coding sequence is TGCGCCAGCAGCTTGGGAGGTCTAGCGGGAGCGGATACGCAGTATTTT. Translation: CASSLGGLAGADTQYF.

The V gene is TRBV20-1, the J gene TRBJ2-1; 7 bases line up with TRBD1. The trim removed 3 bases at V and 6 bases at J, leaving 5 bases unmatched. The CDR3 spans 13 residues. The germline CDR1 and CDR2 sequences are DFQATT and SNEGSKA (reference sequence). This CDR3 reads CSASGQVRNEQFF. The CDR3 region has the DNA TGCAGTGCTAGTGGACAGGTCCGCAATGAGCAGTTCTTC.

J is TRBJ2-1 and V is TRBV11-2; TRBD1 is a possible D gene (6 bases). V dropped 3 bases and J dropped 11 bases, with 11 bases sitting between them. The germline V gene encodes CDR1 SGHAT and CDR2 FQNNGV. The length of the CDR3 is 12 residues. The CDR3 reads CASSFEDRKQFF. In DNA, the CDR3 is TGTGCCAGCAGCTTCGAAGACAGGAAGCAGTTCTTC.

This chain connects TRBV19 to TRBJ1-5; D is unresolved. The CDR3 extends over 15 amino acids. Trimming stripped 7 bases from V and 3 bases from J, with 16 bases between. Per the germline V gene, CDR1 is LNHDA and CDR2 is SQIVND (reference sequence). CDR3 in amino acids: CASIKTPNANQPQHF. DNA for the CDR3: TGTGCCAGTATTAAGACACCGAATGCCAATCAGCCCCAGCATTTT.

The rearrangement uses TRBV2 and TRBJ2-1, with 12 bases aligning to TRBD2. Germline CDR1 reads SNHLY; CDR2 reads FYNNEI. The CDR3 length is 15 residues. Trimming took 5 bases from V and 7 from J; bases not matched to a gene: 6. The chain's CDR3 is CASSLLAGGRNEQFF. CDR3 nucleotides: TGTGCCAGCAGTTTACTAGCGGGAGGTCGGAATGAGCAGTTCTTC.

For the CDR3, the DNA is TGTGCCAGCAGTGACCTGGGACTAGCGGGAACCCCCTACGAGCAGTACTTC. It specifies CASSDLGLAGTPYEQYF. This rearrangement joins TRBV6-1 to TRBJ2-7; the match to TRBD2 covers 13 bases. Trimming at V came to 3 bases and at J to 2 bases, leaving 7 bases not matched to a gene. This CDR3 has 17 amino acids. The germline V gene has CDR1 MNHNS and CDR2 SASEGT.

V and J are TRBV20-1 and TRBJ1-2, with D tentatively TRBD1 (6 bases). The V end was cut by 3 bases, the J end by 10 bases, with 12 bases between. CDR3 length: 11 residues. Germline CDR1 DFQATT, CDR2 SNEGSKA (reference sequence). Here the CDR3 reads CSASTGGAYTF. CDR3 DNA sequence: TGCAGTGCTAGTACTGGGGGGGCCTACACCTTC.

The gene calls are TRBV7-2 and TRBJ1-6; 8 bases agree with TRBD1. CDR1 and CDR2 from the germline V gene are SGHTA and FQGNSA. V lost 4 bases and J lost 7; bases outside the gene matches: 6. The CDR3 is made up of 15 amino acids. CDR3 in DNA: TGTGCCAGCAGCTCCCTCAGGGGGCAGAATTCACCCCTCCACTTT. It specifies CASSSLRGQNSPLHF.

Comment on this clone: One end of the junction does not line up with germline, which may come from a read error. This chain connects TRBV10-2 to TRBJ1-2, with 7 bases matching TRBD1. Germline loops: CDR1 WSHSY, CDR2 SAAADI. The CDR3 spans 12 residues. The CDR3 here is CASSEPRTGAQF. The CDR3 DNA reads TGCGCCAGCAGTGAGCCGAGGACAGGAGCGCAATTC.

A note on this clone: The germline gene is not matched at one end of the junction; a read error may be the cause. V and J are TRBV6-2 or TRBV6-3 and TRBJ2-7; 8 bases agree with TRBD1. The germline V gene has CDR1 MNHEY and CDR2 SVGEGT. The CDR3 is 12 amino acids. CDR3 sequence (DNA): TGTGCCAGCAGTTCGTGGTCGGGACAGGCGATCTTC. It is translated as CASSSWSGQAIF.

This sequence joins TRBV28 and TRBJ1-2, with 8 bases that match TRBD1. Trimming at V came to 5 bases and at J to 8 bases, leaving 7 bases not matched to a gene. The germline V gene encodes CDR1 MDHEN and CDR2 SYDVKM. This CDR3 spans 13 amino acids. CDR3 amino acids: CASSNQGAHGYTF. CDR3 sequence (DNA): TGTGCCAGCAGTAACCAGGGGGCGCACGGCTACACCTTC.

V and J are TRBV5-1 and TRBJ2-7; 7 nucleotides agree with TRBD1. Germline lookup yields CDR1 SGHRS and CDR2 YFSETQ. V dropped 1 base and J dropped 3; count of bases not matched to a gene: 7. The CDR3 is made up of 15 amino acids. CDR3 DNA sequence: TGCGCCAGCAGCTTGTTGAGACAGGGTGGCTACGAGCAGTACTTC. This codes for CASSLLRQGGYEQYF.